This T cell receptor beta chain was identified in a study of technical replicates of blood from a few donors. Clones were sequenced by immunoSEQ multiplex PCR, and TCRdb holds only the in-frame ones, with some missing. The sample has around 29,000 clones; around nine tenths are singletons. V lost 6 bases to trimming and J lost 8 bases, with 13 bases between them. CDR1 and CDR2 from the germline V gene are MNHEY and SVGAGI. This CDR3 is built from 12 residues. Sequenced sample: PBMCs. The TCR comes from a human donor in good health. Some clones in this sample may be carry-over from other donors' samples. The V and J genes are TRBV6-5 and TRBJ1-2; D is ambiguous. CDR3 amino acids: CASSSDAVGYTF. CDR3 nucleotide sequence: TGTGCCAGCAGCTCAGACGCGGTGGGCTACACCTTC.